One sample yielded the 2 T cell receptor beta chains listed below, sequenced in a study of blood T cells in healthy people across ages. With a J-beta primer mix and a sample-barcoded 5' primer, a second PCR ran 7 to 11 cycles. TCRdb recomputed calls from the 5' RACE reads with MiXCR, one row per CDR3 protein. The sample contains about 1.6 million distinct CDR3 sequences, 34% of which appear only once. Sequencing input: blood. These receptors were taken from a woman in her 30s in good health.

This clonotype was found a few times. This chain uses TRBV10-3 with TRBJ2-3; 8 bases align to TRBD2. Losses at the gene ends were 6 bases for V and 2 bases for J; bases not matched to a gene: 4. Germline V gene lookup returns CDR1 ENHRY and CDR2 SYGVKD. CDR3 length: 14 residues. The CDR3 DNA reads TGTGCCATCAGGGCAGCGGGAGCCACAGATACGCAGTATTTT. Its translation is CAIRAAGATDTQYF.

CDR3 region: CASSLDGGGDEQYF. CDR3 nucleotides: TGTGCCAGCAGCTTAGATGGAGGAGGGGACGAGCAGTACTTC. This rearrangement joins TRBV11-2 to TRBJ2-7, with TRBD2 as a possible D gene (6 bases). V dropped 0 bases and J dropped 5 bases, with 11 bases sitting between them. Germline CDR1 SGHAT, CDR2 FQNNGV. The CDR3 is 14 amino acids.